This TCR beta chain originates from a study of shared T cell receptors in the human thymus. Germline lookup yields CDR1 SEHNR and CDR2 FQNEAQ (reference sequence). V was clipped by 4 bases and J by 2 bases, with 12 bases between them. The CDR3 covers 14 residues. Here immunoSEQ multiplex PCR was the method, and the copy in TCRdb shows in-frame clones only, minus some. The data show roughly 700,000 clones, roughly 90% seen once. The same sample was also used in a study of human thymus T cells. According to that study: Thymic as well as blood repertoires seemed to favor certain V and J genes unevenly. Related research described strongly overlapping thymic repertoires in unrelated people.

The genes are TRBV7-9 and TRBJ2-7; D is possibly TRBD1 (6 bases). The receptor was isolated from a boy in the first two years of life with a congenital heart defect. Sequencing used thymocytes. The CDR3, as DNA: TGTGCCAGCAGCTCACCGGACAGAACCTACGAGCAGTACTTC. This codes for CASSSPDRTYEQYF.